The 3 T cell receptor beta chains listed next were all sequenced from one sample in a study of blood T cell repertoires in COVID-19. The method was immunoSEQ multiplex PCR; TCRdb's version includes in-frame clones alone and lacks a portion of them. The data show 250,000 to 350,000 clones, with almost 90% seen just once and approximately 4% held by the top ten. Material: PBMCs or T cells enriched from blood (not recorded which). All receptors derive from a woman aged 18-35 years with acute COVID-19.

The CDR3 protein is CASSVGTSRTDTQYF. CDR3 nucleotide sequence: TGCGCCAGCAGCGTCGGGACTAGCCGGACAGATACGCAGTATTTT. This rearrangement joins TRBV5-1 to TRBJ2-3; 9 positions agree with TRBD2. The CDR3 is 15 residues long. Germline-derived CDR1 and CDR2 are SGHRS and YFSETQ. With V trimmed by 4 bases and J by 3 bases, 6 bases remained unmatched.

The V gene is TRBV19, the J gene TRBJ2-1, with 13 nucleotides matching TRBD2. Germline assignment: CDR1 LNHDA and CDR2 SQIVND (reference sequence). V shed 1 base, J shed 8 bases, and the junction held 8 bases outside the gene matches. The CDR3 is 17 residues long. CDR3: CASSIGGGLAGRDEQFF. In DNA, the CDR3 is TGTGCCAGTAGTATAGGGGGGGGACTAGCGGGAAGGGATGAGCAGTTCTTC.

The V gene is TRBV7-9, the J gene TRBJ1-4, with D maybe TRBD1 (6 bases). This CDR3 has 16 residues. Trimming shortened V by 5 bases and J by 0 bases, and 13 bases separated the two germline ends. Germline CDR1 is SEHNR and CDR2 is FQNEAQ (reference sequence). The CDR3 coding sequence is TGTGCCAGCAGCCTCGACAGGCTTGCAACTAATGAAAAACTGTTTTTT. Its translation is CASSLDRLATNEKLFF.